This TCR beta chain was sequenced for a study of T cell changes during pregnancy in multiple sclerosis. Here immunoSEQ multiplex PCR was the method, and the copy in TCRdb shows in-frame clones only, minus some. Among about 44,000 clones listed, around 89% were seen once. V was pared by 1 base and J by 0 bases, with 13 bases between. CDR3 length: 17 amino acids. In germline, CDR1 is SGHDN, CDR2 FVKESK. V is TRBV14 and J is TRBJ2-1; D uncertain. The receptor was derived from a female donor with multiple sclerosis, enrolled in a pregnancy study. The sample was CD4+ T cells from peripheral blood mononuclear cells, taken after pregnancy. The CDR3 spells CASSQVVDWSSYNEQFF. The CDR3 coding sequence is TGTGCCAGCAGCCAAGTAGTAGACTGGAGCTCCTACAATGAGCAGTTCTTC.